The clone carrying this T cell receptor beta chain was recorded at least ten times. Its specificity is unknown. This sample stems from a study of T-cell reconstitution after alpha-beta-depleted transplantation in children. The CDR3 contains 13 residues. Trimming pared 8 bases from V and 4 bases from J, leaving 14 bases between. CDR1 and CDR2 (germline): MNHNY, SVGAGI (reference sequence). General study points: Recipient T cells and thymic progenitors that survived gave rise to the high TCRbeta diversity observed at day 60 in some patients. At one year after transplant, newly produced T cells mostly accounted for T-cell counts and diversity. Two months or so post-transplant, alpha-beta T cells reportedly derived from several hundred expanded graft clones.

Unique molecular identifiers were used in preparing the TCRbeta library. TCRdb ran MiXCR on the PCR reads and lists one entry per CDR3 protein. The data contain fewer than 350,000 distinct CDR3 sequences, around 9.1% of them seen just once; the ten biggest clones take up just under 7.5%. Sequenced here: PBMCs, sampled before TCRalphabeta/CD19-depleted stem cell transplant. V and J are TRBV6-6 and TRBJ2-5; D is perhaps TRBD2 (6 bases). This receptor was taken from a boy in the first two years of life with acute myeloid leukemia, due to receive a stem cell transplant. CDR3 sequence reads: CASRTRRAETQYF. CDR3 sequence (DNA): TGTGCCAGCCGGACAAGGAGGGCAGAGACCCAGTACTTC.